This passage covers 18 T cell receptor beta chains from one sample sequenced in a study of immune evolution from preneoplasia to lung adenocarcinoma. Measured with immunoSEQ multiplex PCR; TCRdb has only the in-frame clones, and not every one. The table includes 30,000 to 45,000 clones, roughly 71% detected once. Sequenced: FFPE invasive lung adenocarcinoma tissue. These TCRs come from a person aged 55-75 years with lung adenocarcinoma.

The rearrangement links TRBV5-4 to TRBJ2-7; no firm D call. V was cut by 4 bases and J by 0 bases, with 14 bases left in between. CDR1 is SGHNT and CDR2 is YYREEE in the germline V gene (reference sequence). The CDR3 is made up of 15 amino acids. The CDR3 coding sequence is TGTGCCAGCAGCGATTCGTCCAGGAGCTCCTACGAGCAGTACTTC. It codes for CASSDSSRSSYEQYF.

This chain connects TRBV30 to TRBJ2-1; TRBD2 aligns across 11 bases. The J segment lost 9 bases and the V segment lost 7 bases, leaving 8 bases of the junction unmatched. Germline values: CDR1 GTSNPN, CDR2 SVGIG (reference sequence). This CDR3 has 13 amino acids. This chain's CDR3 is CASSLAGEGEQFF. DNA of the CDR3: TGTGCCTCTTCACTAGCGGGAGAAGGTGAGCAGTTCTTC.

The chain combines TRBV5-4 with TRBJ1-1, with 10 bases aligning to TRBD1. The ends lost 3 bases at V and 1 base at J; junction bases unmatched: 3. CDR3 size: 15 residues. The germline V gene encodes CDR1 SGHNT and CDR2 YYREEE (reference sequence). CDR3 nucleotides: TGTGCCAGCAGCTCCCGACAGGGGGCGAACACTGAAGCTTTCTTT. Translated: CASSSRQGANTEAFF. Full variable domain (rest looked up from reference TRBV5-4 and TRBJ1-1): ETGVTQSPTHLIKTRGQQVTLRCSSQSGHNTVSWYQQALGQGPQFIFQYYREEENGRGNFPPRFSGLQFPNYSSELNVNALELDDSALYLCASSSRQGANTEAFFGQGTRLTVV.

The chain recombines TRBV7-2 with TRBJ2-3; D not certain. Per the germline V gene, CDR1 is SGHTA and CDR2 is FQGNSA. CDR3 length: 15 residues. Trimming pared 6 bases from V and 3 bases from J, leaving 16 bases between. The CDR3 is CASSYSPVTTDTQYF. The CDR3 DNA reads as TGTGCCAGCAGTTACTCCCCGGTCACAACAGATACGCAGTATTTT.

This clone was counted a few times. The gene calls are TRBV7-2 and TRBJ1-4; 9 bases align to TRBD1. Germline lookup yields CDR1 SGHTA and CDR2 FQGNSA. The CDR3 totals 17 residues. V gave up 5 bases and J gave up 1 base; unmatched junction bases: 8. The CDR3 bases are TGTGCCAGCAGCCGGATGAGGGGACAGGGAACTAATGAAAAACTGTTTTTT. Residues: CASSRMRGQGTNEKLFF.

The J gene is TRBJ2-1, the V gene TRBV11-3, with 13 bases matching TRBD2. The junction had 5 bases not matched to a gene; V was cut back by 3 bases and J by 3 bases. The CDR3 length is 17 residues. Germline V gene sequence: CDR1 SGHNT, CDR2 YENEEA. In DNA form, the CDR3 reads TGTGCCAGCAGCTTCCCGGGACTAGCGGGACGCTACAATGAGCAGTTCTTC. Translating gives CASSFPGLAGRYNEQFF.

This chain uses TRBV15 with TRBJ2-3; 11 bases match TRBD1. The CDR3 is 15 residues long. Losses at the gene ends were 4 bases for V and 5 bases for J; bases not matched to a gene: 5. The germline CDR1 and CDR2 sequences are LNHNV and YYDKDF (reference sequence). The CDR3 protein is CATSMRTGGRDTQYF. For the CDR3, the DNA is TGTGCCACCAGCATGCGGACAGGGGGCAGAGATACGCAGTATTTT.

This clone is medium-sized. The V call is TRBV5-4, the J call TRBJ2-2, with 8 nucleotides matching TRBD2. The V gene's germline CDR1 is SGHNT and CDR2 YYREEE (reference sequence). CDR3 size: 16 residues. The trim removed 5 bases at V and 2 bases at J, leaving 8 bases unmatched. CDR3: CASRAGLEGNTGELFF. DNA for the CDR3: TGTGCCAGCAGAGCGGGACTAGAGGGAAACACCGGGGAGCTGTTTTTT. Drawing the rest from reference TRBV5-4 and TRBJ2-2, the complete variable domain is ETGVTQSPTHLIKTRGQQVTLRCSSQSGHNTVSWYQQALGQGPQFIFQYYREEENGRGNFPPRFSGLQFPNYSSELNVNALELDDSALYLCASRAGLEGNTGELFFGEGSRLTVL.

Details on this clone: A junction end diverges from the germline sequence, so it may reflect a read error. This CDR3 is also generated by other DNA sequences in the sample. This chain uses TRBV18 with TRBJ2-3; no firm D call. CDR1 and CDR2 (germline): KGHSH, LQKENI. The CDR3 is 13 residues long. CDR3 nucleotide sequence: TGTGCCAGCTCACAGTCAGGCACAGATACACAGTATTTT. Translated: CASSQSGTDTQYF. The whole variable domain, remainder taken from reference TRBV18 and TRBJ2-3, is NAGVMQNPRHLVRRRGQEARLRCSPMKGHSHVYWYRQLPEEGLKFMVYLQKENIIDESGMPKERFSAEFPKEGPSILRIQQVVRGDSAAYFCASSQSGTDTQYFGPGTRLTVL.

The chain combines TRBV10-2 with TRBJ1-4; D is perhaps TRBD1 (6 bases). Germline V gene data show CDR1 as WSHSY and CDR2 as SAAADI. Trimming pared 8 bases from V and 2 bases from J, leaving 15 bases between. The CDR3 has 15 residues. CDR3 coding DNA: TGCGCCAGCTCTCGGGGTGGGGGCACTAATGAAAAACTGTTTTTT. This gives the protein CASSRGGGTNEKLFF.

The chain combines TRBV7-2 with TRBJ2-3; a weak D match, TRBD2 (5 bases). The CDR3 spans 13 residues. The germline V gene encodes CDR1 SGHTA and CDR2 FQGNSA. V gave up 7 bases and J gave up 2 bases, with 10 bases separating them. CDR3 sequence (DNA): TGTGCCAGCAAAGGGAGAAACACAGATACGCAGTATTTT. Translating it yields CASKGRNTDTQYF.

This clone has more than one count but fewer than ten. CDR3 protein: CASSMTLVYNEQFF. The CDR3 DNA follows: TGTGCCAGTAGTATGACACTAGTTTACAATGAGCAGTTCTTC. The V gene is TRBV19, the J gene TRBJ2-1, with D tentatively TRBD2 (5 bases). The CDR3 consists of 14 residues. In germline, CDR1 is LNHDA, CDR2 SQIVND (reference sequence). Trimming took off 3 bases at V and 4 bases at J, with 10 bases between the two ends. Full variable domain (rest looked up from reference TRBV19 and TRBJ2-1): DGGITQSPKYLFRKEGQNVTLSCEQNLNHDAMYWYRQDPGQGLRLIYYSQIVNDFQKGDIAEGYSVSREKKESFPLTVTSAQKNPTAFYLCASSMTLVYNEQFFGPGTRLTVL.

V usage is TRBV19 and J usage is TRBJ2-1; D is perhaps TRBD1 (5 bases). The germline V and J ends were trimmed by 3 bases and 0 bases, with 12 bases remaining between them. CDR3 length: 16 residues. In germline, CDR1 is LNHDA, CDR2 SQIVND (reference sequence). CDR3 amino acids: CASSIGAWSSYNEQFF. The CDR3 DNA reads TGTGCCAGTAGTATTGGGGCCTGGAGCTCCTACAATGAGCAGTTCTTC.

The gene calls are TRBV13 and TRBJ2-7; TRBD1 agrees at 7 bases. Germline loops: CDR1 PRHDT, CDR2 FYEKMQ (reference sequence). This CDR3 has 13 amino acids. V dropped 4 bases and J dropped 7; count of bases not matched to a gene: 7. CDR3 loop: CASSSGQRPEQYF. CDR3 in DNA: TGTGCCAGCAGCTCGGGACAGCGCCCAGAGCAGTACTTC.

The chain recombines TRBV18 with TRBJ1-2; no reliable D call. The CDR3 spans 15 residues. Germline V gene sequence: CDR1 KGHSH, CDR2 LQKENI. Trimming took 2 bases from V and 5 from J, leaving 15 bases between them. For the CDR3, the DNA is TGTGCCAGCTCACCATATGTTCAGCAGGATTATGGCTACACCTTC. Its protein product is CASSPYVQQDYGYTF.

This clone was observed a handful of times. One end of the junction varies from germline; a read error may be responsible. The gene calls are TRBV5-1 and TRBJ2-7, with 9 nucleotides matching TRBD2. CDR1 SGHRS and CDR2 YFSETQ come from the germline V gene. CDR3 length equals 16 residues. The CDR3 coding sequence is TGCGCCAGCAGCTTGGATGGTAGCGGGAGTTCCTCCGAGCAGTACTTC. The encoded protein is CASSLDGSGSSSEQYF.

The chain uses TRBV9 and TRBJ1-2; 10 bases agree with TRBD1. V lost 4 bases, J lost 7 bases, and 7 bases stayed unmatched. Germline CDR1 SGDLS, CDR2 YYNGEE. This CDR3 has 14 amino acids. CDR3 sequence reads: CASSPRQGARGYTF. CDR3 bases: TGTGCCAGCAGCCCACGACAGGGGGCTCGTGGCTACACCTTC.

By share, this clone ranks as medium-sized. CDR3 sequence reads: CASSIGQGTSYEQYF. Here the CDR3 DNA reads TGTGCCAGTAGTATCGGACAGGGGACTTCCTACGAGCAGTACTTC. The chain couples TRBV19 to TRBJ2-7, with TRBD1 matching 9 bases. The CDR3 has 15 amino acids. The V gene's germline CDR1 is LNHDA and CDR2 SQIVND (reference sequence). Germline trimming cut 3 bases from V and 1 base from J; bases unmatched to any gene: 4.